These 18 T cell receptor beta chains came from one sample sequenced in a study of metastatic and nonmetastatic thyroid tumors. Thyroid surgery had not been preceded by any treatment in any patient. TCRdb ran MiXCR on the PCR reads. The sample shows some 83,000 clones, approximately 12% of them seen only once. Sequenced material: tumor tissue. The receptors originated from a female donor with papillary thyroid cancer or a benign thyroid nodule (not recorded which). Some clones in this sample may be carry-over from other donors' samples.

The J gene is TRBJ1-5, the V gene TRBV20-1, with D uncertain. V was clipped by 6 bases and J by 0 bases, with 12 bases between them. This CDR3 is 14 amino acids long. Germline CDR1 reads DFQATT; CDR2 reads SNEGSKA (reference sequence). The CDR3: CSAQRDGSNQPQHF. CDR3 in DNA: TGCAGTGCACAAAGGGATGGTAGCAATCAGCCCCAGCATTTT.

This clone was seen at least ten times. CDR3 in amino acids: CSAPRTSTNEKLFF. The CDR3 bases are TGCAGTGCCCCACGTACATCAACTAATGAAAAACTGTTTTTT. The chain couples TRBV20-1 to TRBJ1-4; D not resolved. The CDR3 totals 14 residues. CDR1 is DFQATT, CDR2 SNEGSKA, per germline (reference sequence). Trimming left V 6 bases short and J 0 bases short, with 11 bases between.

There are many counts of this clone. The gene calls are TRBV5-5 and TRBJ2-1, with no clear D. Deletions cut 2 bases from V and 2 bases from J, with 14 bases between. Germline values: CDR1 SGHKS, CDR2 YYEKEE (reference sequence). There are 16 residues in the CDR3. The CDR3 region is CASSLGSNPAYNEQFF. In nucleotides, the CDR3 is TGTGCCAGCAGCTTAGGGTCTAACCCAGCCTACAATGAGCAGTTCTTC.

In this sample, this clone turned up many times. The chain has TRBV24-1 and TRBJ2-2, with D unclear. Deletions cut 0 bases from V and 4 bases from J, with 5 bases between. The CDR3 covers 14 residues. The germline CDR1 and CDR2 sequences are KGHDR and SFDVKD. DNA of the CDR3: TGTGCCACCAGTGATTTGGTACTCACCGGGGAGCTGTTTTTT. Its translation is CATSDLVLTGELFF.

This clone appeared many times. This chain uses TRBV24-1 with TRBJ2-1; 9 positions match TRBD2. CDR3 length: 17 residues. J lost 9 bases, V lost 2 bases, and 13 bases had no gene match. Germline V gene data show CDR1 as KGHDR and CDR2 as SFDVKD. The CDR3 protein is CATSDSPTSGPSIEQFF. CDR3 bases: TGTGCCACCAGTGATTCCCCGACTAGCGGACCTTCAATTGAGCAGTTCTTC.

This clone was seen repeatedly, ten times or more. This chain joins TRBV20-1 and TRBJ2-5, with no clear D. Deletions cut 5 bases from V and 2 bases from J, with 3 bases between. CDR3 length: 10 residues. In germline, CDR1 is DFQATT, CDR2 SNEGSKA (reference sequence). CDR3 coding DNA: TGCAGTGCTGGACAAGAGACCCAGTACTTC. This codes for CSAGQETQYF.

On this clone: This may be a read error: a much more frequent sequence differs by one nucleotide. This chain uses TRBV27 with TRBJ2-1, with D perhaps matching TRBD1 (5 bases). CDR1 is MNHEY and CDR2 is SMNVEV in the germline V gene (reference sequence). Trimming removed 2 bases at V and 6 bases at J, with 14 bases between. The CDR3 length is 15 residues. The CDR3 DNA reads TGTGCCAGCAGTTTACCGACAGATGGGGTCAATGAGCAGTTCTTC. Translated: CASSLPTDGVNEQFF.

This clone was observed at least ten times. The rearrangement links TRBV5-1 to TRBJ2-5; 9 bases agree with TRBD1. The CDR3 spans 14 residues. From germline, CDR1 is SGHRS and CDR2 YFSETQ. Unmatched junction bases numbered 1, after V lost 0 bases and J lost 4 bases. CDR3 in amino acids: CASSLGQGVETQYF. CDR3 nucleotide sequence: TGCGCCAGCAGCTTGGGACAGGGGGTAGAGACCCAGTACTTC.

The sample holds a few counts of this clone. The chain uses TRBV7-9 and TRBJ1-4; a weak D match, TRBD1 (5 bases). The CDR3 runs 15 residues. Germline-derived CDR1 and CDR2 are SEHNR and FQNEAQ (reference sequence). Trimming stripped 3 bases from V and 5 bases from J, with 13 bases between. The CDR3 sequence: CASSFEQGENEKLFF. In DNA form, the CDR3 reads TGTGCCAGCAGCTTTGAGCAGGGCGAGAATGAAAAACTGTTTTTT. Full variable domain (rest looked up from reference TRBV7-9 and TRBJ1-4): DTGVSQNPRHKITKRGQNVTFRCDPISEHNRLYWYRQTLGQGPEFLTYFQNEAQLEKSRLLSDRFSAERPKGSFSTLEIQRTEQGDSAMYLCASSFEQGENEKLFFGSGTQLSVL.

This clone occurred many times. The rearrangement links TRBV12-3 or TRBV12-4 to TRBJ2-1, with D tentatively TRBD2 (7 bases). V was pared by 11 bases and J by 6 bases, with 20 bases between. The CDR3 contains 14 residues. The CDR3, as DNA: TGTGCCTGCCGGCGGAGGGCGGGGGCCAATGAGCAGTTCTTC. Translation: CACRRRAGANEQFF.

This clone showed up many times. This chain links TRBV7-9 with TRBJ2-5, with 10 nucleotides matching TRBD2. J lost 4 bases, V lost 0 bases, and 5 bases had no gene match. Germline CDR1 reads SEHNR; CDR2 reads FQNEAQ (reference sequence). The CDR3 runs 16 residues. The CDR3 sequence is CASSLALSSGRETQYF. Here the CDR3 DNA reads TGTGCCAGCAGCTTAGCGTTGTCTAGCGGGAGAGAGACCCAGTACTTC.

Many counts were recorded for this clone. This chain joins TRBV20-1 and TRBJ1-1; a possible D gene is TRBD1 (6 bases). The CDR3 has 14 amino acids. The V end lost 3 bases, the J end lost 0 bases, and 11 bases lay between the germline ends. CDR1 and CDR2 from the germline V gene are DFQATT and SNEGSKA (reference sequence). In nucleotides, the CDR3 is TGCAGTGCTAGCCTTAACAGGGTGAACACTGAAGCTTTCTTT. It encodes CSASLNRVNTEAFF.

The rearrangement joins TRBV20-1 to TRBJ2-7; 7 bases line up with TRBD2. V dropped 0 bases and J dropped 1; count of bases not matched to a gene: 6. Germline V lookup: CDR1 DFQATT, CDR2 SNEGSKA (reference sequence). The CDR3 consists of 15 residues. CDR3 region: CSARDPTGGSYEQYF. CDR3 DNA: TGCAGTGCTAGAGATCCCACGGGAGGATCCTACGAGCAGTACTTC.

In this sample, this clone turned up many times. The V call is TRBV7-9, the J call TRBJ1-2, with D possibly matching TRBD1 (6 bases). CDR3 length: 12 residues. Germline-derived CDR1 and CDR2 are SEHNR and FQNEAQ (reference sequence). V was shortened by 2 bases and J by 8 bases, with 9 bases between the two germline ends. In DNA, the CDR3 is TGTGCCAGCAGCTTACAGGGGCTAGGCTACACCTTC. Its translation is CASSLQGLGYTF.

This clone was detected ten times or more. This chain joins TRBV30 and TRBJ1-2; 7 nucleotides align to TRBD1. Trimming took 3 bases from V and 2 from J; bases not matched to a gene: 6. The CDR3 length is 14 residues. CDR1 and CDR2 from the germline V gene are GTSNPN and SVGIG (reference sequence). CDR3 sequence: CAWRDRVLNYGYTF. The DNA for the CDR3 is TGTGCCTGGAGAGACAGGGTTTTGAACTATGGCTACACCTTC. Variable domain in full (rest from reference TRBV30 and TRBJ1-2): SQTIHQWPATLVQPVGSPLSLECTVEGTSNPNLYWYRQAAGRGLQLLFYSVGIGQISSEVPQNLSASRPQDRQFILSSKKLLLSDSGFYLCAWRDRVLNYGYTFGSGTRLTVV.

This clone was found many times. This sequence joins TRBV6-6 and TRBJ2-2; D is tentatively TRBD1 or TRBD2 (5 bases each). The CDR3 loop spans 15 amino acids. The germline V gene encodes CDR1 MNHNY and CDR2 SVGAGI (reference sequence). Trimming removed 0 bases from V and 7 bases from J, with 12 bases in between. The CDR3 DNA reads TGTGCCAGCAGTTACTCCGAGAGAGGGGACGGGGAGCTGTTTTTT. Encoded protein: CASSYSERGDGELFF.

This clone appeared many times. This chain uses TRBV19 with TRBJ2-1, with 11 bases lining up with TRBD1. V dropped 4 bases and J dropped 8; count of bases not matched to a gene: 10. The CDR3 totals 16 residues. The germline V gene has CDR1 LNHDA and CDR2 SQIVND (reference sequence). CDR3 in amino acids: CASSTLPGQGDYEQFF. The CDR3 nucleotides read TGTGCCAGTAGTACCCTCCCGGGACAGGGGGACTATGAGCAGTTCTTC.

This clone was counted at least ten times. The chain couples TRBV30 to TRBJ2-1; unclear D gene. V was cut by 0 bases and J by 4 bases, with 13 bases left in between. Germline CDR1 reads GTSNPN; CDR2 reads SVGIG (reference sequence). This CDR3 spans 15 amino acids. CDR3 DNA sequence: TGTGCCTGGAGTGTCGGCGGTGGACGGTACAATGAGCAGTTCTTC. Its protein product is CAWSVGGGRYNEQFF.